The next 9 T cell receptor beta chains were all read from a single sample in a study of memory CD4+ T cells and cytomegalovirus serostatus. The sort gate was single viable CD3+CD4+CD8-CD45RO+ cells for memory CD4+ T cells. TCRdb's table, derived via immunoSEQ multiplex PCR, lists solely in-frame clones and lacks some. The table has over 65,000 clones, approximately 84% seen once. The specimen was memory CD4+ T cells from blood. The receptors were sampled from an adult in good health and CMV-seronegative.

This clone came up a few times. The chain employs TRBV9 and TRBJ1-1, with D uncertain. The CDR3 runs 12 residues. The V gene's germline CDR1 is SGDLS and CDR2 YYNGEE. The V end lost 4 bases, the J end lost 5 bases, and 9 bases lay between the germline ends. The CDR3 reads CASSRIETEAFF. CDR3 DNA sequence: TGTGCCAGCAGCCGGATTGAAACTGAAGCTTTCTTT.

This rearrangement joins TRBV5-5 to TRBJ2-7, with D tentatively TRBD2 (5 bases). The length of the CDR3 is 16 residues. Germline V CDR1 and CDR2: SGHKS, YYEKEE (reference sequence). Trimming took off 0 bases at V and 3 bases at J, with 16 bases between the two ends. The CDR3 region is CASSLATRPESYEQYF. CDR3 sequence (DNA): TGTGCCAGCAGCTTGGCAACTAGACCCGAGAGCTACGAGCAGTACTTC.

V is TRBV4-3 and J is TRBJ1-2; D not certain. Per germline, CDR1 LGHNA and CDR2 YSLEER. The CDR3 consists of 18 residues. V lost 1 base, J lost 2 bases, and 20 bases lay in between. DNA for the CDR3: TGCGCCAGCAGCCAAGTGTTATCACTTGAGGGAAGGAACTATGGCTACACCTTC. It encodes CASSQVLSLEGRNYGYTF.

The chain uses TRBV29-1 and TRBJ2-3; D is ambiguous. The V end lost 8 bases, the J end lost 0 bases, and 6 bases lay between the germline ends. This CDR3 is 11 amino acids long. Germline V CDR1 and CDR2: SQVTM, ANQGSEA. The CDR3 reads CSWRSTDTQYF. CDR3 sequence (DNA): TGCAGCTGGAGAAGCACAGATACGCAGTATTTT.

The CDR3 region is CASSTTWGANYGYTF. CDR3 in DNA: TGTGCCAGTAGTACCACCTGGGGGGCGAACTATGGCTACACCTTC. The chain joins TRBV19 to TRBJ1-2; D might be TRBD1 (6 bases). Per germline, CDR1 LNHDA and CDR2 SQIVND (reference sequence). This CDR3 is 15 amino acids long. Trimming took off 4 bases at V and 2 bases at J, with 14 bases between the two ends.

The chain joins TRBV28 to TRBJ1-6; 7 bases align to TRBD1. The CDR3 has 15 residues. Germline V gives CDR1 MDHEN, CDR2 SYDVKM. Germline trimming cut 7 bases from V and 7 bases from J; bases unmatched to any gene: 10. DNA for the CDR3: TGTGCCAGCACTCAAGACTACAGGGGAAATTCACCCCTCCACTTT. Protein product: CASTQDYRGNSPLHF. Filled out from reference TRBV28 and TRBJ1-6, the complete variable domain reads DVKVTQSSRYLVKRTGEKVFLECVQDMDHENMFWYRQDPGLGLRLIYFSYDVKMKEKGDIPEGYSVSREKKERFSLILESASTNQTSMYLCASTQDYRGNSPLHFGNGTRLTVT.

The gene calls are TRBV5-4 and TRBJ1-2, with 7 bases lining up with TRBD1. J gave up 5 bases and V 3 bases, and 7 bases lay outside the gene matches. Germline CDR1 SGHNT, CDR2 YYREEE (reference sequence). The CDR3 length is 14 residues. The CDR3: CASSSRQGGYGYTF. Here the CDR3 DNA reads TGTGCCAGCAGCTCTCGACAGGGTGGATATGGCTACACCTTC.

Many counts were recorded for this clone. The gene calls are TRBV5-1 and TRBJ2-2, with D uncertain. The CDR3 has 15 residues. The germline V and J ends were trimmed by 4 bases and 2 bases, with 12 bases remaining between them. Germline loops: CDR1 SGHRS, CDR2 YFSETQ. The CDR3 DNA sequence: TGCGCCAGCAGCCCTTTGGGGTTTAACACCGGGGAGCTGTTTTTT. This translates into CASSPLGFNTGELFF.

J is TRBJ1-5 and V is TRBV2, with D possibly matching TRBD1 (5 bases). In germline, CDR1 is SNHLY, CDR2 FYNNEI. The V gene lost 5 bases and the J gene lost 6 bases, with 11 bases spanning the gap. The CDR3 is 13 amino acids. CDR3 loop: CASSNFGGQPQHF. The DNA of the CDR3 is TGTGCCAGCAGTAACTTCGGGGGTCAGCCCCAGCATTTT.